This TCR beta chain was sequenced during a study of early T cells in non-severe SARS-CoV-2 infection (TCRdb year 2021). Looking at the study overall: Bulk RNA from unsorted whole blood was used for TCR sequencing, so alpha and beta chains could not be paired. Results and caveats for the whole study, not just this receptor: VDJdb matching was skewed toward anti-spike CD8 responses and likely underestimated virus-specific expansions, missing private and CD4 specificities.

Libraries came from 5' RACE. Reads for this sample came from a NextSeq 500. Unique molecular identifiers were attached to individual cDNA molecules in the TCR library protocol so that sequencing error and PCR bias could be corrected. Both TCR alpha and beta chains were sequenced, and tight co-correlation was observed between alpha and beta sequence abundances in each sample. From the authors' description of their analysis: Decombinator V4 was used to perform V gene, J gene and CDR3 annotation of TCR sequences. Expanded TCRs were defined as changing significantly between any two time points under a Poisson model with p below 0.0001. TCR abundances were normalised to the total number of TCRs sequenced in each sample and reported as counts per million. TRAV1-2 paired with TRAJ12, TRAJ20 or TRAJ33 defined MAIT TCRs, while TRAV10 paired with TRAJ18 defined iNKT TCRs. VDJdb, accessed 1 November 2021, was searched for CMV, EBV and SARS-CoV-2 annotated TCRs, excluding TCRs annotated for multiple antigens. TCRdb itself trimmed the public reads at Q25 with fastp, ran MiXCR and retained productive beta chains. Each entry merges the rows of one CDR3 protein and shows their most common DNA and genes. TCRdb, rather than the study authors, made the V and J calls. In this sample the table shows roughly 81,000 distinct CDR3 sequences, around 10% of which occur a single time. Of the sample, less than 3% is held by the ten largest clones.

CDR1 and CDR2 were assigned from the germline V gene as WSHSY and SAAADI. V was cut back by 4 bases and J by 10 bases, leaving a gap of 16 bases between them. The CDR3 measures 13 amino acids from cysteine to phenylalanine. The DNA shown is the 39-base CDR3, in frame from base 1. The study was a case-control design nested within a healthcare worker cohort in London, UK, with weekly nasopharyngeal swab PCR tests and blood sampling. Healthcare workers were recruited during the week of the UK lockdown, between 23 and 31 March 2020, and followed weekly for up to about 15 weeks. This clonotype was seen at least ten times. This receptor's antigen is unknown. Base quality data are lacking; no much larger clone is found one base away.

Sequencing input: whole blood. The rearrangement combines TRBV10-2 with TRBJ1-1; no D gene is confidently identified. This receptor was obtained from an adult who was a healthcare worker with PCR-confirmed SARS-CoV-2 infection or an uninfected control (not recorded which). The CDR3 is CASSAPTSAVAFF. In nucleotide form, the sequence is TGCGCCAGCAGTGCCCCAACGTCGGCGGTAGCTTTCTTT.